A selection of T cell receptor beta chains follows, all from one sample in a study of blood T cell repertoires in COVID-19. Method: immunoSEQ multiplex PCR; TCRdb's copy keeps in-frame clones and lacks some. The sample contains around 250,000 clones, about 90% of which appear only once. Source material: PBMCs or T cells enriched from blood (not recorded which). Receptors were obtained from a human donor in a cohort exposed to, infected with or recovered from COVID-19 (not recorded which). The donor label of this sample is uncertain. Both conserved end residues are part of each CDR3. Each record gives: D gene, V gene, CDR3 protein. D genes are given only for firm matches.

D gene: -
V gene: TRBV2
CDR3 protein: CAEGTINEKLFF

D gene: -
V gene: TRBV15
CDR3 protein: CATGPYEQYF

D gene: -
V gene: TRBV30
CDR3 protein: CAWRDSGNTIYF

D gene: -
V gene: TRBV2
CDR3 protein: CASPAGDYGYTF

D gene: -
V gene: TRBV27
CDR3 protein: CASSYGGVVYEQYF

D gene: -
V gene: TRBV21-1
CDR3 protein: CASSKVENYSNQPQHF

D gene: -
V gene: TRBV27
CDR3 protein: CASSYRVQETQYF

D gene: -
V gene: TRBV3-1/TRBV3-2
CDR3 protein: CASSYRDETQYF

D gene: -
V gene: TRBV28
CDR3 protein: CASRGAGQPQHF

D gene: -
V gene: TRBV6-5
CDR3 protein: CASSYGGLNTEAFF

D gene: -
V gene: TRBV11-2
CDR3 protein: CASSPIKGGRRGYTF

D gene: -
V gene: TRBV4-3
CDR3 protein: CASSQDSDNYNEQFF

D gene: -
V gene: TRBV15
CDR3 protein: CATSRDPVQGQPQHF

D gene: -
V gene: TRBV12-5
CDR3 protein: CASGSRGTEAFF

D gene: -
V gene: TRBV4-2
CDR3 protein: CASSQRERLFF

D gene: -
V gene: TRBV27
CDR3 protein: CASSHTVNTEAFF

D gene: -
V gene: TRBV29-1
CDR3 protein: CSVSDRPNQPQHF

D gene: TRBD2
V gene: TRBV10-3
CDR3 protein: CAISEPSASGGTDTQYF

D gene: -
V gene: TRBV4-1
CDR3 protein: CASSRQFSYEQYF

D gene: -
V gene: TRBV2
CDR3 protein: CASSVEYSPLHF

D gene: -
V gene: TRBV4-1
CDR3 protein: CASSQGTAYGSGNTIYF

D gene: -
V gene: TRBV7-2
CDR3 protein: CASSLVGVQGEKLFF

D gene: -
V gene: TRBV27
CDR3 protein: CASSLAYEQYF

D gene: -
V gene: TRBV11-2
CDR3 protein: CASSTRTLSSTDTQYF

D gene: TRBD1
V gene: TRBV5-1
CDR3 protein: CASSAGQGTDTQYF

D gene: TRBD1
V gene: TRBV7-8
CDR3 protein: CASRETGAALKPQHF

D gene: TRBD2
V gene: TRBV30
CDR3 protein: CAWSASGGANGELFF

D gene: -
V gene: TRBV19
CDR3 protein: CASSGRTEWEGQPQHF

D gene: TRBD1
V gene: TRBV19
CDR3 protein: CASSTGTGGGTDTQYF

D gene: TRBD1
V gene: TRBV4-1
CDR3 protein: CASSQDWTGRDTQYF

D gene: -
V gene: TRBV2
CDR3 protein: CASTSKRSYTEAFF

D gene: -
V gene: TRBV2
CDR3 protein: CASSSTGTYQPQHF

D gene: -
V gene: TRBV24-1
CDR3 protein: CATSDPRSITGELFF

D gene: TRBD1
V gene: TRBV5-1
CDR3 protein: CASSLGGTGGRDGYGYTF

D gene: -
V gene: TRBV24-1
CDR3 protein: CATSAKRLGHNTEAFF

D gene: TRBD2
V gene: TRBV6-5
CDR3 protein: CASSTGGGSREQYF

D gene: TRBD1
V gene: TRBV5-1
CDR3 protein: CASSPRQGVGETQYF

D gene: -
V gene: TRBV9
CDR3 protein: CASSTGDSTSSGANVLTF

D gene: -
V gene: TRBV3-1/TRBV3-2
CDR3 protein: CASSPLGNRVGDTGELFF

D gene: -
V gene: TRBV2
CDR3 protein: CASSGATPGATDTQYF

D gene: TRBD1
V gene: TRBV2
CDR3 protein: CAGGGGTGLTEAFF

D gene: -
V gene: TRBV20-1
CDR3 protein: CSASFPGNEQFF

D gene: -
V gene: TRBV10-3
CDR3 protein: CAIRNGTGDYPYF

D gene: -
V gene: TRBV19
CDR3 protein: CASSIVGGTGRTEAFF